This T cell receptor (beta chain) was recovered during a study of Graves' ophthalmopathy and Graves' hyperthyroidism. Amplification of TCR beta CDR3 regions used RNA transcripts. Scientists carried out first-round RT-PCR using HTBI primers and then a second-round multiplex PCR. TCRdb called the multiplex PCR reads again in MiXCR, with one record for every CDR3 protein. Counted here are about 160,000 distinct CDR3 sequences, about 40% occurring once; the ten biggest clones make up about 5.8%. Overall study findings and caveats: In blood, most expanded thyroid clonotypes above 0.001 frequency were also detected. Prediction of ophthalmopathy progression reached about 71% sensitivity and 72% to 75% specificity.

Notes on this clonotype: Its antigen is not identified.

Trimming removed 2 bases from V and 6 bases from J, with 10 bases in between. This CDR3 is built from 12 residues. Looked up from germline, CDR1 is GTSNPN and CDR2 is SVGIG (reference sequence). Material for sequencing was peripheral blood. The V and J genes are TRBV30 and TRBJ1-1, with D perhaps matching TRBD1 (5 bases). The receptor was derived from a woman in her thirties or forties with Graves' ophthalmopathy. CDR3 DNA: TGTGCCTGGAGTTCCTCAGGGCCTGAAGCTTTCTTT. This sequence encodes CAWSSSGPEAFF. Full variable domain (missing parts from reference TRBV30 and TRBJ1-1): SQTIHQWPATLVQPVGSPLSLECTVEGTSNPNLYWYRQAAGRGLQLLFYSVGIGQISSEVPQNLSASRPQDRQFILSSKKLLLSDSGFYLCAWSSSGPEAFFGQGTRLTVV.